This TCR beta chain was sequenced in a study of cytomegalovirus exposure and HLA in healthy donors. The study ran its PCR with 60 Vbeta and 13 Jbeta primers. Produced via immunoSEQ multiplex PCR; TCRdb's table is partial and in-frame only. The sample has over 30,000 clones; 60% to 70% are singletons. Study findings and constraints: Across all donors, roughly uniform sequencing depth was an assumption of the presence/absence analyses. A later analysis linked some 18,000 TCR beta sequences to HLA alleles at 0.05 false discovery rate. The authors enumerated 150 to 200 TCR beta chains as linked to cytomegalovirus.

On this clone itself: Antigen unknown.

The TCR comes from a man aged 35-49 years in good health and CMV-seropositive. The sequencing input was PBMCs.

For the CDR3, the DNA is TGTGCCAGCTCACCACGGGGACTAGCGTTCCAAGAGACCCAGTACTTC. This translates into CASSPRGLAFQETQYF. V gene TRBV18 combines with J gene TRBJ2-5, with 10 bases aligning to TRBD2. The CDR3 is made up of 16 amino acids. V shed 1 base, J shed 1 base, and the junction held 3 bases outside the gene matches. The germline V gene encodes CDR1 KGHSH and CDR2 LQKENI.